This T cell receptor (beta chain) appears in the sequencing data of a study of T cell changes during pregnancy in multiple sclerosis (dated by TCRdb to between 2017 and 2020). Describing the broader study: Changes in the T cell repertoire over the course of pregnancy were examined in this study in women with multiple sclerosis.

Turning to this clone: Its specific antigen is unknown. The sample holds no much larger clone one base away, and base qualities are not on file.

The library relied on the immunoSEQ multiplex PCR assay. The source is immuneACCESS, and TCRdb retained only in-frame sequences with V and J called. Part of the clones is not carried over; for the studies checked, unresolved V genes explain less than half of this, and the remainder is unexplained. The sample table lists under 80,000 clones, 75% to 95% of them with a count of one. Around 0.5% of the sample is taken by the ten largest. The CDR3 measures 15 amino acids from cysteine to phenylalanine. The read is trimmed to its CDR3 DNA, 45 bases read in frame from base 1. CDR1 and CDR2 are read off the germline V gene as SGHNT and YENEEA. Germline trimming amounts to 2 bases on V and 2 bases on J, with 5 as the count of junction bases outside the gene matches.

The receptor's source is a female donor with multiple sclerosis, enrolled in a pregnancy study. The chain employs TRBV11-3 and TRBJ1-2; 7 bases in the junction line up with TRBD1. Here the sequenced sample was CD4+ T cells from peripheral blood mononuclear cells, taken in the second trimester of pregnancy. Here is the DNA: TGTGCCAGCAGCTTAATGGTAGGGGGCAACTATGGCTACACCTTC. It encodes CASSLMVGGNYGYTF. Reference TRBV11-3 and TRBJ1-2 proteins supply the regions before and after the CDR3; the full variable domain is: EAGVVQSPRYKIIEKKQPVAFWCNPISGHNTLYWYLQNLGQGPELLIRYENEEAVDDSQLPKDRFSAERLKGVDSTLKIQPAELGDSAVYLCASSLMVGGNYGYTFGSGTRLTVV.